The TCR beta chain described here comes from a study of CD8+ T cells in alopecia areata. Following extraction, RNA underwent reverse transcription to cDNA, which served as the sequencing template. Profiled with immunoSEQ multiplex PCR; TCRdb holds only in-frame clones, not every one. The sample comprises 150,000 or so clones, roughly 50% of which are singletons, and less than 5% rests with the top ten. This CDR3 spans 15 amino acids. The junction had 6 bases not matched to a gene; V was cut back by 2 bases and J by 9 bases. The germline V gene has CDR1 MNHEY and CDR2 SVGAGI. This rearrangement joins TRBV6-5 to TRBJ2-1, with 11 bases that match TRBD2. The sequencing input was CD4+ T cells sorted from blood. The receptor's source is a human donor in good health. The CDR3 region has the DNA TGTGCCAGCAGTTACCGGGCTAGCGGGAGGATTGAGCAGTTCTTC. Residues: CASSYRASGRIEQFF.